This T cell receptor beta chain was recorded in a study of T cells in Graves' hyperthyroidism and ophthalmopathy (dated by TCRdb to the late 2010s). Concerning the study at large: Peripheral blood was collected at initial diagnosis, before any treatment. TCR V-J signatures able to tell the groups apart were searched for in a discovery cohort of 95 to 100 patients, of whom under 45 had Graves' ophthalmopathy and 55 to 60 had stable Graves' hyperthyroidism. Prospective prediction of ophthalmopathy was tested in an independent validation cohort consisting of roughly 20 hyperthyroidism patients and about 17 patients who later progressed to ophthalmopathy. The roughly 100 discovery patients were randomly divided into training and test sets at a 7:3 ratio. The study also compared thyroid tissue and blood T-cell repertoires from 5 to 7 Graves' hyperthyroidism patients. After sampling, hyperthyroidism patients received methimazole starting at 30 mg daily, and ophthalmopathy patients received high-dose intravenous methylprednisolone. The paper describes TCR Vbeta CDR3 sequencing of roughly 130 peripheral blood samples, made up of roughly 45 ophthalmopathy patients, around 73 hyperthyroidism patients and 17 progressor patients.

What the study reported, not specific to this receptor: A 13 V-J signature model separated ophthalmopathy from stable hyperthyroidism, with approximately 86% sensitivity and 81.08% specificity in cross-validation and 80%/75% in testing. Most expanded thyroid clonotypes (frequency above 0.001) were also detected in blood, a finding suggesting that blood repertoires may reflect thyroid immune responses. Sample size was not statistically predetermined, and investigators were not blinded to group allocation. In validation, the model predicted progression to ophthalmopathy with around 71% sensitivity and around 72% specificity, a median of approximately 6.5 months before onset.

Here V drops 6 bases and J drops 4 bases, and the junction holds 9 bases not matched to any gene. For CDR1 and CDR2, the germline V gene lists SQVTM and ANQGSEA. The CDR3 runs 15 amino acids, cysteine and phenylalanine included. Only the CDR3 DNA is retained, 45 bases long and in frame from the first base. This clonotype showed up many times. Its antigen remains unidentified. The sample holds no much larger clone one base away, and base qualities are not on file. Graves' hyperthyroidism was defined as stable when no progression to ophthalmopathy occurred over 18 months of follow-up. Hyperthyroidism patients were aged 18 to 65 years and newly diagnosed, with disease duration of less than 2 months. The study excluded patients with uncontrolled infections, other autoimmune diseases, pregnancy or lactation. Clinical symptoms, serum thyroxine and TRAb, thyroid ultrasound, and orbital computed tomography formed the basis for the diagnoses. PBMCs were isolated from more than 9 ml of fresh peripheral blood by Ficoll-Paque density gradient centrifugation. Total RNA was extracted using Trizol reagent, and RNA quality was assessed on an Agilent 2100 Bioanalyzer.

The TCR beta CDR3 regions were amplified from the RNA transcripts. The TCR CDR3 was subjected to a first round of RT-PCR using the HTBI primer set and the Qiagen OneStep RT-PCR kit. Libraries were constructed in a second round of multiplex PCR, after which size selection and purification were carried out. Paired-end sequencing of the libraries was performed with 100 bp reads on an Illumina HiSeq2000. In the paper's pipeline: SOAPnuke was used to process the raw data, throwing out any read that contained adapters or uncalled bases, had a mean Phred below 15, or lacked an exact constant-primer or identifier match. COPE v1.2.5 was used to merge the high-quality paired reads, and each unique nucleotide sequence was defined as a clonotype. MiTCR v1.1 was used to align the clonotypes against IMGT TRBV, TRBD and TRBJ reference segments. Analysis was restricted to V-J combinations with a frequency above 0.0001, which covered 99% to 99.2% of repertoires. The TCS score was defined as F50 (clonal expansion) divided by E x V (chaos), with BLOSUM62-based TCRdist calculated between CDR3 peptides within each V-J. Welch's t-statistics and random forest reduced just over 500 V-J features to roughly 13, which were used in a naive Bayes classifier (R e1071). The similarity between thyroid and blood repertoires was quantified using the Morisita-Horn index. TCRdb itself trimmed the public reads at Q25 with fastp, ran MiXCR and retained productive beta chains. Each entry is one CDR3 protein sequence, shown with its most common DNA and genes. None of the V and J calls come from the authors' own analysis; TCRdb made them. The sample records some 800,000 distinct CDR3 sequences, about 38% of which are singletons. Approximately 10% of the sample comes from the top ten.

The source material was blood. This sequence was found in a man between 18 and 35 years old with Graves' hyperthyroidism. The chain is encoded by TRBV29-1 joined to TRBJ2-6, with 7 bases in between that match TRBD2. The CDR3 protein: CSVGGSGYGANVLTF. The nucleotides are TGCAGCGTGGGGGGGTCAGGGTACGGGGCCAACGTCCTGACTTTC.